The present TCR beta chain was sequenced within a study of OX40 agonist ivuxolimab in advanced cancers. Study-level background: Dose-escalation cases comprised hepatocellular carcinoma, melanoma, renal cell or head and neck cancer. Of the participants, 40% had some prior anti-PD-1, anti-PD-L1 or anti-CTLA-4 therapy, which was allowed. General observations from the study: Specificity for antigen went undetermined in the expanded peripheral T cells. By week 6 at 0.1 to 3.0 mg/kg, blood CD4+ and CD8+ T cells had expanded clonally.

The CDR3 consists of 16 residues. Germline V gene data show CDR1 as MNHEY and CDR2 as SVGAGI. The germline V and J ends were trimmed by 2 bases and 1 base, with 14 bases remaining between them. Comments on this clone: As yet, its antigen is unknown.

Sequenced by immunoSEQ multiplex PCR; TCRdb stores in-frame clones only, minus some. The sample has 65,000 to 100,000 clones, 75% to 95% seen once. The TCR was taken from an adult with an advanced solid tumor such as melanoma, head and neck, liver or kidney cancer. Here the sequenced sample was CD4+ or CD8+ T cells sorted from blood, taken in a trial of the OX40 agonist ivuxolimab. The chain combines TRBV6-5 with TRBJ2-5; tentative D call: TRBD1 (6 bases). In DNA, the CDR3 is TGTGCCAGCAGTTACCGAACAGGGTTCGGCCAAGAGACCCAGTACTTC. This codes for CASSYRTGFGQETQYF.